The sequence of this T cell receptor beta chain was determined in a study of T cell clones after liver transplantation. V lost 7 bases to trimming and J lost 4 bases; unmatched junction nucleotides: 8. Per germline, CDR1 LNHDA and CDR2 SQIVND (reference sequence). The length of the CDR3 is 15 residues. The table came from immunoSEQ multiplex PCR; TCRdb's copy has only in-frame clones and leaves some out. In the table there are 70,000 to 80,000 clones, roughly nine tenths of which are singletons. Only a few counts were recorded for this clone. The rearrangement links TRBV19 to TRBJ2-1; 9 bases match TRBD2. Sequenced material: CD4+ T cells from blood, taken before liver transplant. The receptor's source is a human donor who received a liver transplant. CDR3 in DNA: TGTGCCAGTAAATGGCGGGAGGGACAATACAATGAGCAGTTCTTC. Protein: CASKWREGQYNEQFF.